Below, one T cell receptor beta chain is given with its context. Its cognate antigen is unknown. These data come from a study of cytomegalovirus exposure and HLA in healthy donors. General study points: Certain sequence variants were highly shared and formed a cluster, and this cluster was likely a sequencing artifact. Data from an earlier analysis indicated that most TCR beta V segments were productive either about 87% or about 30% of the time. As immune exposure information, only CMV serostatus was available.

The CDR3 totals 15 residues. V shed 6 bases and J shed 5 bases, with 16 bases lying between them. The germline CDR1 and CDR2 sequences are SEHNR and FQNEAQ (reference sequence). 60 Vbeta and 13 Jbeta primers were used in PCR. The repertoire was sequenced with immunoSEQ multiplex PCR; TCRdb's copy has only in-frame clones and lacks some. The sample contains under 200,000 clones, 70% to 90% of which appear only once. The chain recombines TRBV7-9 with TRBJ2-2; a possible D gene is TRBD1 (6 bases). The sample was PBMCs. The clonotype was recovered from a man younger than 30 in good health and CMV-seropositive. The CDR3 reads CASRPNRVDTGELFF. Written as DNA, the CDR3 is TGTGCCAGCAGACCAAACAGGGTAGATACCGGGGAGCTGTTTTTT. Variable domain in full (rest from reference TRBV7-9 and TRBJ2-2): DTGVSQNPRHKITKRGQNVTFRCDPISEHNRLYWYRQTLGQGPEFLTYFQNEAQLEKSRLLSDRFSAERPKGSFSTLEIQRTEQGDSAMYLCASRPNRVDTGELFFGEGSRLTVL.